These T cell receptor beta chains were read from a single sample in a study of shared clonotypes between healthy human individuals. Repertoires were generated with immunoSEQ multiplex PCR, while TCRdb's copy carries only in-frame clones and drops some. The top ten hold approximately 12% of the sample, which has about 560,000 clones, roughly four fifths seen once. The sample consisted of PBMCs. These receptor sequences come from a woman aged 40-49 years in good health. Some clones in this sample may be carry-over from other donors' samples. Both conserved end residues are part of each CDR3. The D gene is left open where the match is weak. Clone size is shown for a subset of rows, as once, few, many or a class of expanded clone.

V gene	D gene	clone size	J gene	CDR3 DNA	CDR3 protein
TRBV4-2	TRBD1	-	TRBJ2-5	TGTGCCAGCAGCCAAGGGCAGGGGGCGAGTGAGACCCAGTACTTC	CASSQGQGASETQYF
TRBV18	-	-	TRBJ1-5	TGTGCCAGCCCACTTGGACAGAAGAAGCTTTGGAATCAGCCCCAGCATTTT	CASPLGQKKLWNQPQHF
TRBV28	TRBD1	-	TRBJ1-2	TGTGCCAGCAGTCGGACAGGGAAGAGTGGGTATGGCTACACCTTC	CASSRTGKSGYGYTF
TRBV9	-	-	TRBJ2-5	TGTGCCAGCAGCTTCCGGGCAAGTTGGGGCCAAGAGACCCAGTACTTC	CASSFRASWGQETQYF
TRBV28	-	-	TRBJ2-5	TGTGCCAGCAGTCTCGGCCTAACTAGAGCAGAGACCCAGTACTTC	CASSLGLTRAETQYF
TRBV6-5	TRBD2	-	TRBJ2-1	TGTGCCAGCAGTTACTCCACTAGCGGGAGCCGGGAGCAGTTCTTC	CASSYSTSGSREQFF
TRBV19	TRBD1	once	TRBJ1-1	TGTGCCAGTAACCCTTCGACAGGGAGATACACTGAAGCTTTCTTT	CASNPSTGRYTEAFF
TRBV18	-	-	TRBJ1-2	TGTGCCAGCTCACCAGAAGGGCAGACTAACTATGGCTACACCTTC	CASSPEGQTNYGYTF
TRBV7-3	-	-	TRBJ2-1	TGTGCCAGCAGCCTCAATTACAATGAGCAGTTCTTC	CASSLNYNEQFF
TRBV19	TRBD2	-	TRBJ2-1	TGTGCCAGTAGCCAACTAGCGGGAGTTTCAGGGGAGCAGTTCTTC	CASSQLAGVSGEQFF
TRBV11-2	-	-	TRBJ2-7	TGTGCCAGCAGCTTATATAGGGGCCGGTCCTCCTACGAGCAGTACTTC	CASSLYRGRSSYEQYF
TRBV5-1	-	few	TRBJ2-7	TGCGCCAGCAGCCCGGATCTAGGCTACGAGCAGTACTTC	CASSPDLGYEQYF
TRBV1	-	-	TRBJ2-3	TGCACCAGCAGCCAAGATAGCAAGGAGGTGAGTTCGGCGGGAGGGCCAAGCACAGATACGCAGTATTTT	CTSSQDSKEVSSAGGPSTDTQYF
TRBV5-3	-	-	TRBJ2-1	TGTGCCAGAAGCTGGATCAACAATGAGCAGTTCTTC	CARSWINNEQFF
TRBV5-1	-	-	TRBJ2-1	TGCGCCAGCAGCTTGCTTCCAGGGGTTTACGATGAGCAGTTCTTC	CASSLLPGVYDEQFF
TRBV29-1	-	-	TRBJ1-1	TGCAGCGGTTCCCGCACACAAGTGAACACTGAAGCTTTCTTT	CSGSRTQVNTEAFF
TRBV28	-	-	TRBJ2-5	TGTGCCAGCAGCCTCGGGCTAGCCCAACAGGAGACCCAGTACTTC	CASSLGLAQQETQYF
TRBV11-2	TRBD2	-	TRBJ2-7	TGTGCCAGCAGCTCAACGGGACTAGCGGTCTCCAGGTACGAGCAGTACTTC	CASSSTGLAVSRYEQYF
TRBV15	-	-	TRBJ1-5	TGTGCCACCAGCAGAGATCCCGGACAGACCCCCAATCAGCCCCAGCATTTT	CATSRDPGQTPNQPQHF
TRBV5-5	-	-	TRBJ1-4	TGTGCCAGCAGGAAATCGGACCCGCCGGAAAAACTGTTTTTT	CASRKSDPPEKLFF
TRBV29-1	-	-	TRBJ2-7	TGCAGCGTTGAGGTTGCCGGGACCAGAAAACGAGAGCAGTACTTC	CSVEVAGTRKREQYF
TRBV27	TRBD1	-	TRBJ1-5	TGTGCCAGCAGCCCACTTACAGGGGGCAATCAGCCCCAGCATTTT	CASSPLTGGNQPQHF
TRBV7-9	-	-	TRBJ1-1	TGTGCCGCTATAGGTAGCACTGAAGCTTTCTTT	CAAIGSTEAFF
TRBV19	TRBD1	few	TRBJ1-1	TGTGCCAGTAGTATGTGGGGGACAGAGAACACTGAAGCTTTCTTT	CASSMWGTENTEAFF
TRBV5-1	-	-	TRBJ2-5	TGCGCCAGCAGCTTGGGGCCAGGGGTTCAAGAGACCCAGTACTTC	CASSLGPGVQETQYF
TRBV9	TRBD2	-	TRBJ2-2	TGTGCCAGCAGCCCCCGGGGAGCGGGAGGTTACACCGGGGAGCTGTTTTTT	CASSPRGAGGYTGELFF
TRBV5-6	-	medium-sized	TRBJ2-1	TGTGCCAGCAGCTTGGGCCCAGGGAAGTTCTTC	CASSLGPGKFF
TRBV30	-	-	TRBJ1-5	TGTGCCTGGAAAGAGGCGACAGATCAGCCCCAGCATTTT	CAWKEATDQPQHF
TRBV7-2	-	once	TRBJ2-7	TGTGCCAGCAGCTTAAATGGGGATAGCTCCTACGAGCAGTACTTC	CASSLNGDSSYEQYF
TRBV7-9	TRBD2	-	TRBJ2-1	TGTGCCAGCAGCTTGGGACTAGCGGCTCACAATGAGCAGTTCTTC	CASSLGLAAHNEQFF
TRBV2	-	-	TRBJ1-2	TGTGCCAGCAGCAGGGAACTAACTAACTATGGCTACACCTTC	CASSRELTNYGYTF
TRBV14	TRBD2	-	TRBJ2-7	TGTGCCAGCAGCCAAGAATTGGGACTAGCGGGCTCCTACGAGCAGTACTTC	CASSQELGLAGSYEQYF
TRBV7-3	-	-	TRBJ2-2	TGTGCCAGCAGCTCTCCGCACGGGGGTTTTAACACCGGGGAGCTGTTTTTT	CASSSPHGGFNTGELFF
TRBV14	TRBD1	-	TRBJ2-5	TGTGCCAGCAGAGACAGGGGCGAGACCCAGTACTTC	CASRDRGETQYF
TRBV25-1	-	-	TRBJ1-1	TGTGCCAGCAGTGAAAAATGGACGGGTGGGAACACTGAAGCTTTCTTT	CASSEKWTGGNTEAFF